This is a list of T cell receptor beta chains from one sample in a study of cytomegalovirus exposure and HLA in healthy donors. Assay: immunoSEQ multiplex PCR; the TCRdb copy retains only in-frame clones and omits some. Of 130,000 to 150,000 clones listed, 73% are singletons. The sequencing sample was made of PBMCs. The receptors shown here come from a woman aged 40 to 50 in good health and CMV-seronegative. Each CDR3 is given with its conserved first and last residue. Fields, in order: clone size, V gene, J gene, D gene, CDR3 DNA, CDR3 protein. A D gene is named only where the DNA matches it firmly. Some rows have no size entry. The others give once, few or many, or a class for an expanded clone.

abundance: -
v_gene: TRBV14
j_gene: TRBJ2-3
d_gene: TRBD1
CDR3nt: TGTGCCAGCAGCCTTACTACGACAGGGGGCTTGAATACGCAGTATTTT
CDR3aa: CASSLTTTGGLNTQYF

abundance: -
v_gene: TRBV9
j_gene: TRBJ2-1
d_gene: -
CDR3nt: TGTGCCAGCAGCGTAGCGAAGGCAAGACAGGACCCCTACAATGAGCAGTTCTTC
CDR3aa: CASSVAKARQDPYNEQFF

abundance: -
v_gene: TRBV2
j_gene: TRBJ1-2
d_gene: -
CDR3nt: TGTGCCAGCAGTGATGAGGGAGCTAACTATGGCTACACCTTC
CDR3aa: CASSDEGANYGYTF

abundance: few
v_gene: TRBV5-6
j_gene: TRBJ2-1
d_gene: -
CDR3nt: TGTGCCAGCAGCCAGGTAGGGCGGGGGCCTTACAATGAGCAGTTCTTC
CDR3aa: CASSQVGRGPYNEQFF

abundance: -
v_gene: TRBV10-3
j_gene: TRBJ1-6
d_gene: TRBD1
CDR3nt: TGTGCCATTACACAGGCGGGACAGGGTTCACCCCTCCACTTT
CDR3aa: CAITQAGQGSPLHF

abundance: -
v_gene: TRBV7-9
j_gene: TRBJ1-4
d_gene: -
CDR3nt: TGTGCCAGTTCTCCAGGACTTACCGCGGGGAAGGATGAAAAACTGTTTTTT
CDR3aa: CASSPGLTAGKDEKLFF

abundance: -
v_gene: TRBV7-3
j_gene: TRBJ2-1
d_gene: TRBD1
CDR3nt: TGTGCCAGCAGATCGGACAGGGGGGGATACAATGAGCAGTTCTTC
CDR3aa: CASRSDRGGYNEQFF

abundance: few
v_gene: TRBV4-1
j_gene: TRBJ2-3
d_gene: -
CDR3nt: TGCGCCAGCAGCCAAGATCGGGGACTCTTGGCCACAGATACGCAGTATTTT
CDR3aa: CASSQDRGLLATDTQYF

abundance: -
v_gene: TRBV6-5
j_gene: TRBJ2-1
d_gene: -
CDR3nt: TGTGCCAGCAGTTATCGGGTGGCAGCTACAAATGAGCAGTTCTTC
CDR3aa: CASSYRVAATNEQFF

abundance: -
v_gene: TRBV7-2
j_gene: TRBJ1-2
d_gene: TRBD1
CDR3nt: TGTGCCAGCAGCTTAGACACAGGGGGCTATGGCTACACCTTC
CDR3aa: CASSLDTGGYGYTF

abundance: -
v_gene: TRBV6-8
j_gene: TRBJ1-2
d_gene: TRBD1
CDR3nt: TGTGCCAGCAGTTACCTCGGGACAGCGTATGGCTACACCTTC
CDR3aa: CASSYLGTAYGYTF

abundance: -
v_gene: TRBV28
j_gene: TRBJ1-5
d_gene: TRBD1
CDR3nt: TGTGCCAGCAGGACAGGGAAACAGCCCCAGCATTTT
CDR3aa: CASRTGKQPQHF

abundance: -
v_gene: TRBV5-1
j_gene: TRBJ1-3
d_gene: TRBD1
CDR3nt: TGCGCCAGCAGCTCCGGGGACAGAGACTCTGGAAACACCATATATTTT
CDR3aa: CASSSGDRDSGNTIYF

abundance: -
v_gene: TRBV5-1
j_gene: TRBJ2-6
d_gene: -
CDR3nt: TGCGCCAGCAGCTTGGGGACAGAGAGCTCTGGGGCCAACGTCCTGACTTTC
CDR3aa: CASSLGTESSGANVLTF

abundance: few
v_gene: TRBV2
j_gene: TRBJ2-3
d_gene: TRBD1
CDR3nt: TGTGCCAGCAGTGTCTCGGACAGGGGTATACGGACTAGCACAGATACGCAGTATTTT
CDR3aa: CASSVSDRGIRTSTDTQYF

abundance: -
v_gene: TRBV28
j_gene: TRBJ2-7
d_gene: TRBD1
CDR3nt: TGTGCCAGCAGTTTACCCGGACAGGGGTTCTACGAGCAGTACTTC
CDR3aa: CASSLPGQGFYEQYF

abundance: -
v_gene: TRBV5-4
j_gene: TRBJ2-7
d_gene: -
CDR3nt: TGTGCCAGCAGCCCTATTCCTAGTAACTCCTACGAGCAGTACTTC
CDR3aa: CASSPIPSNSYEQYF

abundance: once
v_gene: TRBV7-9
j_gene: TRBJ2-1
d_gene: TRBD2
CDR3nt: TGTGCCAGCAGCTGGAGCGGGGCGCGGGAGCAGTTCTTC
CDR3aa: CASSWSGAREQFF

abundance: once
v_gene: TRBV4-2
j_gene: TRBJ1-6
d_gene: TRBD1
CDR3nt: TGTGCCAGCAGCCAGGAACAGGGGAATTCACCCCTCCACTTT
CDR3aa: CASSQEQGNSPLHF

abundance: -
v_gene: TRBV7-2
j_gene: TRBJ2-1
d_gene: -
CDR3nt: TGTGCCAGCAGTTATCCTGTCTCGACGTACGGGAATGAGCAGTTCTTC
CDR3aa: CASSYPVSTYGNEQFF

abundance: once
v_gene: TRBV5-1
j_gene: TRBJ2-5
d_gene: TRBD2
CDR3nt: TGCGCCAGCAGCTTGGAGGCTAGCGGGTTGGGGGCCCAGTACTTC
CDR3aa: CASSLEASGLGAQYF

abundance: -
v_gene: TRBV6-5
j_gene: TRBJ2-7
d_gene: -
CDR3nt: TGTGCCAGCAGTTACTCCAGAAAAAGCTACGAGCAGTACTTC
CDR3aa: CASSYSRKSYEQYF

abundance: -
v_gene: TRBV7-9
j_gene: TRBJ1-1
d_gene: -
CDR3nt: TGTGCCAGCAGCTTCCATAACACTGAAGCTTTCTTT
CDR3aa: CASSFHNTEAFF

abundance: -
v_gene: TRBV20-1
j_gene: TRBJ2-5
d_gene: -
CDR3nt: TGCAGTGCCCTCCAAGAGACCCAGTACTTC
CDR3aa: CSALQETQYF

abundance: -
v_gene: TRBV4-1
j_gene: TRBJ2-7
d_gene: TRBD1
CDR3nt: TGCGCCAGCAGCATCCACCCGACAGGGACAGGGGCTAACGAGCAGTACTTC
CDR3aa: CASSIHPTGTGANEQYF

abundance: -
v_gene: TRBV7-2
j_gene: TRBJ1-4
d_gene: -
CDR3nt: TGTGCCAGCAGCCCCCGCGGCCCGGCCGGGGATGAAAAACTGTTTTTT
CDR3aa: CASSPRGPAGDEKLFF

abundance: -
v_gene: TRBV10-3
j_gene: TRBJ1-1
d_gene: -
CDR3nt: TGTGCCATCAGCGCTATTACAGGGTTGAACACTGAAGCTTTCTTT
CDR3aa: CAISAITGLNTEAFF

abundance: -
v_gene: TRBV7-8
j_gene: TRBJ1-4
d_gene: TRBD1
CDR3nt: TGTGCCAGCAGCTGGGACAGGAATTCCGAAAAACTGTTTTTT
CDR3aa: CASSWDRNSEKLFF

abundance: -
v_gene: TRBV9
j_gene: TRBJ2-2
d_gene: TRBD2
CDR3nt: TGTGCCAGCAGCGTAGCCAGCGGGGGTCCCCGCACCGGGGAGCTGTTTTTT
CDR3aa: CASSVASGGPRTGELFF

abundance: few
v_gene: TRBV27
j_gene: TRBJ1-4
d_gene: -
CDR3nt: TGTGCCAGCAGTTTATCAGGGGTTGATGAAAAACTGTTTTTT
CDR3aa: CASSLSGVDEKLFF

abundance: few
v_gene: TRBV5-1
j_gene: TRBJ1-1
d_gene: -
CDR3nt: TGCGCCAGCAGCCCCCACGAGGGCACTGAAGCTTTCTTT
CDR3aa: CASSPHEGTEAFF

abundance: -
v_gene: TRBV5-6
j_gene: TRBJ1-2
d_gene: TRBD1
CDR3nt: TGTGCCAGCAGCTTCGGCAGGGGGCGGATAGTAGGTGGCTACACCTTC
CDR3aa: CASSFGRGRIVGGYTF

abundance: -
v_gene: TRBV12-5
j_gene: TRBJ1-5
d_gene: TRBD1
CDR3nt: TGTATTGGGGGACAGGGGGTTCGTCCGCAGCCCCAGCATTTT
CDR3aa: CIGGQGVRPQPQHF

abundance: few
v_gene: TRBV10-3
j_gene: TRBJ2-1
d_gene: -
CDR3nt: TGTGCCATCAGTGAGAGGGACAAAAATGAGCAGTTCTTC
CDR3aa: CAISERDKNEQFF

abundance: -
v_gene: TRBV11-2
j_gene: TRBJ2-1
d_gene: -
CDR3nt: TGTGCCAGCAACCTTAGGGGGTACAATGAGCAGTTCTTC
CDR3aa: CASNLRGYNEQFF

abundance: -
v_gene: TRBV7-2
j_gene: TRBJ2-2
d_gene: -
CDR3nt: TGTGCCAGCAGCCGTAACAGCGGCCGCCCCCGCGGGCTGTTTTTT
CDR3aa: CASSRNSGRPRGLFF

abundance: -
v_gene: TRBV7-3
j_gene: TRBJ2-3
d_gene: -
CDR3nt: TGTGCCAGCAGCTTAAAGGATCGAGCGAGGCAGTATTTT
CDR3aa: CASSLKDRARQYF

abundance: -
v_gene: TRBV5-1
j_gene: TRBJ2-5
d_gene: -
CDR3nt: TGCGCCAGCAGCCCACTGACCCGGGACACAGCAGAGACCCAGTACTTC
CDR3aa: CASSPLTRDTAETQYF

abundance: -
v_gene: TRBV9
j_gene: TRBJ2-2
d_gene: -
CDR3nt: TGTGCCAGCAGCGTAGGGTTCGGGGATAGAACCGGGGAGCTGTTTTTT
CDR3aa: CASSVGFGDRTGELFF

abundance: -
v_gene: TRBV7-2
j_gene: TRBJ1-3
d_gene: -
CDR3nt: TGTGCCAGCAGCCCGTCGGGTAACATTAGAAACACCATATATTTT
CDR3aa: CASSPSGNIRNTIYF

abundance: -
v_gene: TRBV5-1
j_gene: TRBJ2-2
d_gene: -
CDR3nt: TGCGCCAGCAGCTTCTTTAACTCCAGGGTACCCGGGGAGCTGTTTTTT
CDR3aa: CASSFFNSRVPGELFF